This TCR beta chain was profiled in a study of post-analysis software for immune sequencing data. Study-wide results and caveats: There were several TRBV segments more frequent in patients than controls, and TRBV5-6, TRBV5-1 and TRBV20-1 were among them. Samples made in the same batch grouped tightly together by F measure.

To note about this clonotype: Its antigen is not identified.

Germline CDR1 is DFQATT and CDR2 is SNEGSKA (reference sequence). This CDR3 is 15 amino acids long. The germline V and J ends were trimmed by 5 bases and 6 bases, with 17 bases remaining between them. Every TCR beta cDNA library bore unique molecular identifiers. Roughly 500,000 cDNA molecules were obtained per 1 to 10 million input T cells. Using its own MiXCR run on the PCR reads, TCRdb lists one record per CDR3 protein. The sample lists roughly 150,000 distinct CDR3 sequences, roughly 35% occurring once. The gene calls are TRBV20-1 and TRBJ1-6; D gene uncertain. This sequence originates from a girl aged 10-17 years with multiple sclerosis. This specimen consisted of blood, obtained after autologous hematopoietic stem cell transplantation. Here the CDR3 reads CSAPVPGIRNSPLHF. The DNA for the CDR3 is TGCAGTGCTCCAGTACCTGGGATTCGTAATTCACCCCTCCACTTT.